The 26 T cell receptor beta chains below come from one sample, sequenced in a study of long-term antiretroviral therapy in people with HIV (dated by TCRdb to the early 2020s). The immunoSEQ hsTCRB v3.0 assay was used at survey level resolution to sequence the TRB variable region. TCRdb retrieved this table from immuneACCESS and kept in-frame rearrangements only. Not all clones are present; in checked studies, unresolved V genes account for under half, and no reason is known for the remainder. In all, the sample holds approximately 21,000 clones, and 65% to 85% of those were seen once. The biggest ten clones account for 6.5% to 7.5% of the sample. The specimen comprised unsorted PBMCs, sampled 1.5 years after starting antiretroviral therapy. Every receptor here comes from a man younger than 45 with HIV.

The V gene is TRBV5-1, the J gene TRBJ1-1, with a tentative D call TRBD1 (6 bases). The CDR3 contains 11 residues. CDR1 and CDR2 (germline): SGHRS, YFSETQ. V was cut by 2 bases and J by 7 bases, with 6 bases left in between. CDR3 in DNA: TGCGCCAGCAGCTTAGGGGGTGAAGCTTTCTTT. The encoded protein is CASSLGGEAFF.

This clone was detected once. The chain uses TRBV19 and TRBJ2-3; 7 bases match TRBD2. The V gene end was trimmed by 6 bases and the J gene end by 1 base; junction bases not matched to a gene: 10. The CDR3 sequence is 16 residues long. Germline-derived CDR1 and CDR2 are LNHDA and SQIVND (reference sequence). The CDR3, as DNA: TGTGCCAGTAGCCGGGGGGTAGGCGCTGGCACAGATACGCAGTATTTT. Translated, it gives CASSRGVGAGTDTQYF.

V and J are TRBV28 and TRBJ1-1; TRBD1 is a possible D gene (5 bases). This CDR3 spans 14 amino acids. V was pared by 4 bases and J by 4 bases, with 13 bases between. Germline assignment: CDR1 MDHEN and CDR2 SYDVKM. CDR3 bases: TGTGCCAGCAGTTCCGACAGAGCGAGCACTGAAGCTTTCTTT. It encodes CASSSDRASTEAFF.

This clone has a handful of counts. This chain's CDR3 is CASSLYGGEIGTEAFF. Here the CDR3 DNA reads TGTGCCAGCTCACTCTACGGGGGGGAGATAGGCACTGAAGCTTTCTTT. The V and J genes are TRBV18 and TRBJ1-1; D perhaps matches TRBD1 (5 bases). The germline CDR1 and CDR2 sequences are KGHSH and LQKENI. CDR3 length: 16 amino acids. V was trimmed by 4 bases and J by 4 bases, leaving 19 bases between them. The whole variable domain, filled in from reference TRBV18 and TRBJ1-1, reads NAGVMQNPRHLVRRRGQEARLRCSPMKGHSHVYWYRQLPEEGLKFMVYLQKENIIDESGMPKERFSAEFPKEGPSILRIQQVVRGDSAAYFCASSLYGGEIGTEAFFGQGTRLTVV.

The V and J genes are TRBV6-5 and TRBJ1-2; D not resolved. Germline assignment: CDR1 MNHEY and CDR2 SVGAGI. The length of the CDR3 is 12 residues. V lost 6 bases to trimming and J lost 7 bases, with 12 bases between them. CDR3 loop: CASSLGSGGYTF. The CDR3 region has the DNA TGTGCCAGCAGCTTGGGCTCGGGTGGCTACACCTTC.

This clone has just one count. This chain links TRBV7-2 with TRBJ2-3, with unresolved D. CDR1 SGHTA and CDR2 FQGNSA come from the germline V gene. This CDR3 is 12 amino acids long. V gave up 4 bases and J gave up 2 bases, with 4 bases separating them. The CDR3 DNA reads TGTGCCAGCAGCTCTTACACAGATACGCAGTATTTT. This encodes CASSSYTDTQYF.

The J gene is TRBJ1-3, the V gene TRBV7-9; D is ambiguous. Germline assignment: CDR1 SEHNR and CDR2 FQNEAQ (reference sequence). V dropped 0 bases and J dropped 2 bases, with 8 bases sitting between them. This CDR3 has 15 residues. CDR3: CASSLAGTAGNTIYF. The CDR3 coding sequence is TGTGCCAGCAGCTTAGCTGGTACAGCTGGAAACACCATATATTTT.

The genes are TRBV18 and TRBJ1-4; D not resolved. The CDR3 extends over 13 amino acids. The germline CDR1 and CDR2 sequences are KGHSH and LQKENI. V was trimmed by 4 bases and J by 10 bases, leaving 13 bases between them. CDR3 in amino acids: CASSRSGEGKLFF. The CDR3 DNA reads TGTGCCAGCTCACGGTCCGGGGAAGGAAAACTGTTTTTT.

This clone has more than one count but fewer than ten. V and J are TRBV6-6 and TRBJ2-3; TRBD2 is a possible D gene (6 bases). The CDR3 is 14 residues long. CDR1 MNHNY and CDR2 SVGAGI come from the germline V gene (reference sequence). Trimming shortened V by 6 bases and J by 4 bases, and 14 bases separated the two germline ends. The CDR3 DNA reads TGTGCCAGCAGGCCCGGGGGTAGCGCAGATACGCAGTATTTT. It encodes CASRPGGSADTQYF.

This chain joins TRBV14 and TRBJ1-2, with a weak D call TRBD1 (5 bases). V was pared by 4 bases and J by 7 bases, with 13 bases between. Germline CDR1 SGHDN, CDR2 FVKESK. The length of the CDR3 is 13 residues. The chain's CDR3 is CASSRQGFGGYTF. DNA of the CDR3: TGTGCCAGCAGCCGCCAGGGATTTGGTGGCTACACCTTC.

In DNA form, the CDR3 reads TGCGCCAGCAGCCACCAGGGGGCGAAAAATGGCTACACCTTC. Protein product: CASSHQGAKNGYTF. The V and J genes are TRBV4-1 and TRBJ1-2; TRBD1 matches 8 bases. Per germline, CDR1 MGHRA and CDR2 YSYEKL. This CDR3 has 14 residues. Trimming at V came to 3 bases and at J to 6 bases, leaving 6 bases not matched to a gene.

The rearrangement uses TRBV4-2 and TRBJ1-4; D may be TRBD1 (5 bases). Germline CDR1 and CDR2: LGHNA and YNFKEQ. This CDR3 is built from 14 residues. With 1 base removed from V and 3 bases from J, the gap between germline ends came to 6 bases. CDR3: CASSQGGANEKLFF. DNA for the CDR3: TGTGCCAGCAGCCAAGGGGGGGCTAATGAAAAACTGTTTTTT.

The chain is built from TRBV7-2 and TRBJ1-1; 8 positions agree with TRBD1. The junction had 11 bases not matched to a gene; V was cut back by 5 bases and J by 0 bases. Germline assignment: CDR1 SGHTA and CDR2 FQGNSA. The CDR3 sequence is 17 residues long. The CDR3 DNA reads TGTGCCAGCAGCCCTCATCGGACAGGGTACATGAACACTGAAGCTTTCTTT. Protein product: CASSPHRTGYMNTEAFF.

This chain connects TRBV18 to TRBJ1-1, with 7 bases matching TRBD1. The CDR3 length is 17 residues. The trim removed 3 bases at V and 0 bases at J, leaving 10 bases unmatched. Germline assignment: CDR1 KGHSH and CDR2 LQKENI. The chain's CDR3 is CASSPRQGRGMNTEAFF. The CDR3 DNA follows: TGTGCCAGCTCACCGCGACAGGGCCGGGGGATGAACACTGAAGCTTTCTTT.

V gene TRBV27 combines with J gene TRBJ2-7; possible D gene TRBD1, 6 bases. V was pared by 6 bases and J by 0 bases, with 9 bases between. Germline CDR1 reads MNHEY; CDR2 reads SMNVEV (reference sequence). The CDR3 is 13 residues long. In nucleotides, the CDR3 is TGTGCCAGCAGGAGGACAGCCTCCTACGAGCAGTACTTC. This codes for CASRRTASYEQYF.

This chain connects TRBV11-2 to TRBJ2-3; D may be TRBD1 or TRBD2 (6 bases each). This CDR3 has 17 residues. Per germline, CDR1 SGHAT and CDR2 FQNNGV. V shed 2 bases and J shed 4 bases, with 19 bases lying between them. The CDR3: CASSLRRGAGGADTQYF. In nucleotides, the CDR3 is TGTGCCAGCAGCTTAAGGAGGGGGGCCGGGGGCGCAGATACGCAGTATTTT.

The genes are TRBV7-2 and TRBJ2-2; 8 bases fit TRBD1. The CDR3 runs 16 residues. The ends lost 5 bases at V and 8 bases at J; junction bases unmatched: 13. Per germline, CDR1 SGHTA and CDR2 FQGNSA. The CDR3 is CASSPGARTGSGELFF. CDR3 in DNA: TGTGCCAGCAGCCCAGGGGCGAGGACAGGGAGTGGGGAGCTGTTTTTT.

The V call is TRBV5-8, the J call TRBJ1-1; D is uncertain. Germline V gene data show CDR1 as SGHTS and CDR2 as YDEGEE. V lost 4 bases and J 4 bases, leaving 11 bases between the germline ends. The CDR3 contains 13 residues. The CDR3 protein is CASSTTTVTEAFF. CDR3 nucleotide sequence: TGTGCCAGCAGCACGACTACGGTCACTGAAGCTTTCTTT.

This clone was counted only a few times. V gene TRBV19 combines with J gene TRBJ2-2; D gene ambiguous. The CDR3 runs to 14 residues. V lost 1 base, J lost 1 base, and 4 bases lay in between. Germline CDR1 is LNHDA and CDR2 is SQIVND (reference sequence). DNA for the CDR3: TGTGCCAGTAGTATAGCCGGGAACACCGGGGAGCTGTTTTTT. Its protein is CASSIAGNTGELFF.

The chain uses TRBV27 and TRBJ1-5; D gene uncertain. This CDR3 spans 14 amino acids. Trimming removed 5 bases at V and 6 bases at J, with 14 bases between. The germline V gene encodes CDR1 MNHEY and CDR2 SMNVEV (reference sequence). The CDR3 nucleotides are TGTGCCAGCAGTCCCCTGCGGGGAGCTCAGCCCCAGCATTTT. As protein: CASSPLRGAQPQHF.

This clone has only one observation. The CDR3: CASSGDGGLAKNIQYF. CDR3 DNA: TGTGCCAGCAGTGGGGACGGGGGCCTAGCCAAAAACATTCAGTACTTC. The rearrangement links TRBV25-1 to TRBJ2-4; either TRBD1 or TRBD2 may supply D (6 bases each). The germline gives CDR1 MGHDK, CDR2 SYGVNS. CDR3 length: 16 amino acids. V was pared by 4 bases and J by 0 bases, with 13 bases between.

This clone was seen a few times. V gene TRBV19 combines with J gene TRBJ2-7; TRBD1 matches at 11 bases. The CDR3 runs to 15 residues. CDR1 and CDR2 from the germline V gene are LNHDA and SQIVND (reference sequence). With 6 bases clipped from V and 2 bases from J, the junction kept 6 bases outside the gene matches. The CDR3 loop reads CASSPGQGVAYEQYF. CDR3 coding DNA: TGTGCCAGTAGCCCGGGACAGGGGGTGGCCTACGAGCAGTACTTC.

The chain uses TRBV14 and TRBJ2-2; possible D gene TRBD2, 5 bases. Germline V CDR1 and CDR2: SGHDN, FVKESK. Trimming pared 1 base from V and 0 bases from J, leaving 9 bases between. This CDR3 is 16 amino acids long. CDR3 bases: TGTGCCAGCAGCCAAGTGGTCGGGGCGAACACCGGGGAGCTGTTTTTT. It translates to CASSQVVGANTGELFF.

The chain links TRBV9 to TRBJ1-2; the D gene is possibly TRBD1 (6 bases). This CDR3 is built from 17 residues. Trimming pared 0 bases from V and 7 bases from J, leaving 22 bases between. Germline CDR1 and CDR2: SGDLS and YYNGEE. The CDR3 coding sequence is TGTGCCAGCAGCGTAGGGCCCGGGGGGGGCGCATTCGGTGGCTACACCTTC. This translates into CASSVGPGGGAFGGYTF.

This chain links TRBV27 with TRBJ1-1; D is perhaps TRBD1 (5 bases). In germline, CDR1 is MNHEY, CDR2 SMNVEV (reference sequence). The CDR3 covers 14 residues. V gave up 6 bases and J gave up 1 base, with 12 bases separating them. CDR3 nucleotide sequence: TGTGCCAGCAGCGAGGACACGTGGAACACTGAAGCTTTCTTT. It codes for CASSEDTWNTEAFF.

The CDR3 region is CASKAGSGAGELFF. DNA of the CDR3: TGTGCCAGCAAAGCGGGATCCGGCGCCGGGGAGCTGTTTTTT. This rearrangement joins TRBV7-9 to TRBJ2-2; 7 bases align to TRBD2. Trimming removed 7 bases from V and 6 bases from J; junction bases left unmatched: 8. CDR1 is SEHNR, CDR2 FQNEAQ, per germline (reference sequence). The CDR3 is made up of 14 amino acids. Full variable domain (rest looked up from reference TRBV7-9 and TRBJ2-2): DTGVSQNPRHKITKRGQNVTFRCDPISEHNRLYWYRQTLGQGPEFLTYFQNEAQLEKSRLLSDRFSAERPKGSFSTLEIQRTEQGDSAMYLCASKAGSGAGELFFGEGSRLTVL.